This T cell receptor beta chain was observed in a study of OX40 agonist ivuxolimab in advanced cancers. The overall study: Ivuxolimab, an agonist antibody against OX40 (CD134), was given to patients. Ivuxolimab doses were 0.01, 0.1, 0.3, 1.5, 3 or 10 mg/kg every 2 weeks. Study conclusions and caveats: The average count of expanded clones was higher among CD8+ T cells than among CD4+.

The method was immunoSEQ multiplex PCR; TCRdb's version includes in-frame clones alone and lacks a portion of them. This table holds fewer than 100,000 clones, roughly 80% found once. For this clone: Its antigen is unknown.

Autoimmune disease history or systemic immunosuppression meant exclusion. This clonotype originated in an adult with an advanced solid tumor such as melanoma, head and neck, liver or kidney cancer. The material sequenced was CD4+ or CD8+ T cells sorted from blood, taken in a trial of the OX40 agonist ivuxolimab.

CDR3 sequence (DNA): TGTGCCAGCAGCGGGACTAGCGGTAGCACAGATACGCAGTATTTT. Its protein product is CASSGTSGSTDTQYF. The chain uses TRBV9 and TRBJ2-3; 10 nucleotides align to TRBD2. The CDR3 runs to 15 residues. The V and J ends lost 3 bases and 0 bases, in that order; junction bases with no gene match: 1. Per germline, CDR1 SGDLS and CDR2 YYNGEE. The entire variable domain, with the rest obtained from reference TRBV9 and TRBJ2-3, is as follows: DSGVTQTPKHLITATGQRVTLRCSPRSGDLSVYWYQQSLDQGLQFLIQYYNGEERAKGNILERFSAQQFPDLHSELNLSSLELGDSALYFCASSGTSGSTDTQYFGPGTRLTVL.